Sequencing of this T cell receptor (beta chain) was carried out in a study of blood T cells in healthy people across ages. Samples each had at least 6 micrograms of total RNA extracted. A second PCR, run for about 6 to 11 cycles, used a sample-barcoded 5' primer plus a J-beta primer mix. TCRdb reprocessed the 5' RACE reads with MiXCR, giving one entry per CDR3 protein. This sample has over a million distinct CDR3 sequences; under 30% occur once, and the top ten carry approximately 0.71%. This sample also belongs to another study, concerning T cells of mothers and their children.

The receptor was isolated from a girl aged 2 to 10 in good health. The specimen was blood.

CDR3 region: CASSDEGEQYF. The CDR3 bases are TGTGCCAGCAGTGATGAGGGAGAGCAGTACTTC. The chain couples TRBV7-9 to TRBJ2-7; TRBD2 might be the D (5 bases). The length of the CDR3 is 11 residues. Germline assignment: CDR1 SEHNR and CDR2 FQNEAQ (reference sequence). Trimming removed 6 bases at V and 7 bases at J, with 10 bases between. The whole variable domain, remainder taken from reference TRBV7-9 and TRBJ2-7, is DTGVSQNPRHKITKRGQNVTFRCDPISEHNRLYWYRQTLGQGPEFLTYFQNEAQLEKSRLLSDRFSAERPKGSFSTLEIQRTEQGDSAMYLCASSDEGEQYFGPGTRLTVT.